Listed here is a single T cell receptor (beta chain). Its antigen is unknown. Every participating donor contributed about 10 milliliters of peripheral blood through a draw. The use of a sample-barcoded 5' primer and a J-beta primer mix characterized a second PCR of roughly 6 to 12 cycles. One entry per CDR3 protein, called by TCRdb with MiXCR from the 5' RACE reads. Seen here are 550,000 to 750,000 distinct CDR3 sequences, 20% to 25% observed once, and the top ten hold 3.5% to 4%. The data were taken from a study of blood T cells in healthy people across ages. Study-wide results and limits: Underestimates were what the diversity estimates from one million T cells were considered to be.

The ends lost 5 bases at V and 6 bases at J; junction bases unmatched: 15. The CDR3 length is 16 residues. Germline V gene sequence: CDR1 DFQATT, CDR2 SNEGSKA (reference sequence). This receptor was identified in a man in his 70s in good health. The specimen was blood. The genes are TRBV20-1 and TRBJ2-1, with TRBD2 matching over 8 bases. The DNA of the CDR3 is TGCAGTGCTTCCCGAGGGGTAGCGGGATCCGCCAATGAGCAGTTCTTC. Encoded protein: CSASRGVAGSANEQFF.